The following is a T cell receptor (beta chain) sequence with its context. It lacks a known antigen. No much larger clone is present one base from it, and per-base qualities are unavailable. Samples from volunteer blood donors who had recovered from COVID-19 were contributed by a second Seattle source. The collaborating institutions used their own protocols to collect whole blood in K2EDTA tubes. Collaborator samples were shipped for TCRbeta analysis as frozen whole blood, isolated PBMCs, or DNA extracted from either sample type. The entry originates in a study of blood T cell repertoires in COVID-19 (dated by TCRdb to about 2020). Regarding the study in general: Samples covering the acute and convalescent phases of COVID-19 were provided by collaborators in the United States, Italy and Spain. The material from the prospective study consisted of cDNA or gDNA derived from T cells, B-cell-depleted T cells, or PBMCs. Deeply sampled blood TCRbeta repertoires from subjects exposed to, actively infected with, or recovered from COVID-19 were included in the dataset. The repertoires were made available in a free public database intended to serve as a resource for research on the immune response to SARS-CoV-2. The samples were drawn from two sources: the first 160 participants of the ongoing ImmuneRACE study, and some 1,300 subjects contributed by 6 global collaborators. Nearly every sample came with metadata listing a de-identified subject ID, COVID-19 status, age in years and sex. Where available, HLA class I and class II types were obtained from metadata supplied by the sample provider rather than from assay-based typing.

TCRbeta CDR3 regions were amplified from genomic DNA by means of the immunoSEQ Assay, a bias-controlled multiplex PCR. In the paper's pipeline: Within the assay, amplification of reference gene primers was used to estimate how many nucleated cells each sample contained. To quantify the absolute abundance of each unique TCRbeta CDR3 rearrangement, sequence reads were collapsed and filtered. For each sample, productive Simpson clonality was calculated as the square root of Simpson's diversity index over productive rearrangements. Held by TCRdb, this immuneACCESS table contains in-frame sequences only and omits some clones. Under half of the omission traces to an unresolved V gene where checked; the cause of the rest is unknown. The DNA gave D and trimming, while V, J and clone size come from that table. The sample contains roughly 150,000 clones, more than 75% of them found a single time. The leading ten clones occupy over 2% of the sample.

General study outcomes and caveats: The quantity of clinical and demographic metadata differed by source and by participant and was supplied without curation.

CDR3 length: 16 amino acids, cysteine to phenylalanine. Only the CDR3 DNA is retained, 48 bases long and in frame from the first base. CDR1 KGHDR and CDR2 SFDVKD were looked up in the germline V gene. The V end loses 4 bases and the J end loses 3 bases, and a stretch of 14 bases separates them. The sample was peripheral blood. The TCR comes from a man aged 50 to 60 who had recovered from COVID-19. The chain joins TRBV24-1 to TRBJ2-2; possibly the D gene is TRBD2, per 5 matching bases. This receptor has the CDR3 CATSDNPREDTGELFF. In nucleotides, the sequence is TGTGCCACCAGTGACAATCCCCGGGAAGACACCGGGGAGCTGTTTTTT.